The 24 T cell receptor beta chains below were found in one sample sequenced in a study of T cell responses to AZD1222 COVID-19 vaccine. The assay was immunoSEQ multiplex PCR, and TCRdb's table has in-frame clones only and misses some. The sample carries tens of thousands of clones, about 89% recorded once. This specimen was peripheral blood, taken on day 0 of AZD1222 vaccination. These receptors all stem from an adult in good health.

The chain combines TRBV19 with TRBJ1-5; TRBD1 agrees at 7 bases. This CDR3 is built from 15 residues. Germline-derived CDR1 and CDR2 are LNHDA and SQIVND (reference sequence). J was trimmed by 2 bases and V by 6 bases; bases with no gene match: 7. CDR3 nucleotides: TGTGCCAGTAGCAGAAACGACAGGGGCAATCAGCCCCAGCATTTT. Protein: CASSRNDRGNQPQHF.

The CDR3 loop is CASSAWGHQNTEAFF. Here the CDR3 DNA reads TGTGCCAGCAGCGCTTGGGGACACCAGAACACTGAAGCTTTCTTT. The chain employs TRBV14 and TRBJ1-1; tentatively, D is TRBD1 (6 bases). This CDR3 is 15 amino acids long. Trimming pared 5 bases from V and 1 base from J, leaving 14 bases between. Germline V gene sequence: CDR1 SGHDN, CDR2 FVKESK.

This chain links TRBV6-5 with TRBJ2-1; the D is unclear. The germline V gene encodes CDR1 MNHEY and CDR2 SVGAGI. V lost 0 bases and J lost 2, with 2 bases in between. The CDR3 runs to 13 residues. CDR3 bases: TGTGCCAGCAGTTACTCTGCCTACAATGAGCAGTTCTTC. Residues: CASSYSAYNEQFF.

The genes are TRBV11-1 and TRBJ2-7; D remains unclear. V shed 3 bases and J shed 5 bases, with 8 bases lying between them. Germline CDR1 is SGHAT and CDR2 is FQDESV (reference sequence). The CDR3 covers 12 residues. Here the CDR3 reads CASSFQAHEQYF. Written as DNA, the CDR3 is TGTGCCAGCAGCTTCCAGGCCCACGAGCAGTACTTC.

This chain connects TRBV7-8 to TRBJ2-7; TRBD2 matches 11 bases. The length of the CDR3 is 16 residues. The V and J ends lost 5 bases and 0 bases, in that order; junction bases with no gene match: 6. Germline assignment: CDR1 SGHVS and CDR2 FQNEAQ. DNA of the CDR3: TGTGCCAGCAGCGTAGGGACTAGCGGAAGCTCCTACGAGCAGTACTTC. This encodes CASSVGTSGSSYEQYF.

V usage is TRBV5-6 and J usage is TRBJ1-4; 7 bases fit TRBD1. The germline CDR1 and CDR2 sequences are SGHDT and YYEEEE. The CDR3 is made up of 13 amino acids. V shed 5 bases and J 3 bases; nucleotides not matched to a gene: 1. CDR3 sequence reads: CASRTGSNEKLFF. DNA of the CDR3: TGTGCCAGCAGGACAGGGTCTAATGAAAAACTGTTTTTT.

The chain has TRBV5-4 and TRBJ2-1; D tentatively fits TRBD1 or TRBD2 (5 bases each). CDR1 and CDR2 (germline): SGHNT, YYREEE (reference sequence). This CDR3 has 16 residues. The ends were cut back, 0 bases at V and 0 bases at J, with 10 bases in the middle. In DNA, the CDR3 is TGTGCCAGCAGCTTGGCGGGGACCTACTCCTACAATGAGCAGTTCTTC. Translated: CASSLAGTYSYNEQFF.

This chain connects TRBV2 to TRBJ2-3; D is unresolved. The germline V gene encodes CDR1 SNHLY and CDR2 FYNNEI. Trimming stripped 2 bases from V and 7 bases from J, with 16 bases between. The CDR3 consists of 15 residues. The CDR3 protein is CASSEFWLTRNTQYF. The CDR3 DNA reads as TGTGCCAGCAGTGAATTTTGGTTGACCCGTAATACGCAGTATTTT. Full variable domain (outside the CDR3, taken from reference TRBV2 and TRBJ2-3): EPEVTQTPSHQVTQMGQEVILRCVPISNHLYFYWYRQILGQKVEFLVSFYNNEISEKSEIFDDQFSVERPDGSNFTLKIRSTKLEDSAMYFCASSEFWLTRNTQYFGPGTRLTVL.

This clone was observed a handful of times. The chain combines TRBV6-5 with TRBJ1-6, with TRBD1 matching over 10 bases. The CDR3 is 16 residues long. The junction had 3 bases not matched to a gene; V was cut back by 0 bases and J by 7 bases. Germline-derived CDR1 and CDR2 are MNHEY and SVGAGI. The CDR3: CASSYSGQGRNSPLHF. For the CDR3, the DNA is TGTGCCAGCAGTTACTCGGGACAGGGGAGGAATTCACCCCTCCACTTT.

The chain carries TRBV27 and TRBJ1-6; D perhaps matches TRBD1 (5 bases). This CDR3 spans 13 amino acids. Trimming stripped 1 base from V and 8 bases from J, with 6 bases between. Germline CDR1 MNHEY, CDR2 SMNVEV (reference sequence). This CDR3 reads CASSLLGDSPLHF. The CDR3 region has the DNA TGTGCCAGCAGTTTATTGGGGGATTCACCCCTCCACTTT.

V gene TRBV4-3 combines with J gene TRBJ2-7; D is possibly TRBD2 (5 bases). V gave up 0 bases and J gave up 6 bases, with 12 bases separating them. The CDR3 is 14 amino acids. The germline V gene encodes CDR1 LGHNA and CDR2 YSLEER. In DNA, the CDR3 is TGCGCCAGCAGCCAAGATCTTGAGGGTATCGAGCAGTACTTC. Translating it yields CASSQDLEGIEQYF.

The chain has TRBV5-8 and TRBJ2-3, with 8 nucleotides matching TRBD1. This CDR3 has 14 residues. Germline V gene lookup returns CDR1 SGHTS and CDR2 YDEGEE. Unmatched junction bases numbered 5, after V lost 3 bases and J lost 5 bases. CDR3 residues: CASSSDRVGDTQYF. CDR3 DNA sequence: TGTGCCAGCAGCTCGGACAGGGTAGGAGATACGCAGTATTTT.

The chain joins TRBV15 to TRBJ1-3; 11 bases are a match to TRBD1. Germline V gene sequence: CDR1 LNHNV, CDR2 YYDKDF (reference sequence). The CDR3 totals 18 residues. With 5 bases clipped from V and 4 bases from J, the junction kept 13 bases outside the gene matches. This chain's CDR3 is CATSWGKDRGPAGNTIYF. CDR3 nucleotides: TGTGCCACCAGCTGGGGAAAGGACAGGGGGCCAGCGGGAAACACCATATATTTT.

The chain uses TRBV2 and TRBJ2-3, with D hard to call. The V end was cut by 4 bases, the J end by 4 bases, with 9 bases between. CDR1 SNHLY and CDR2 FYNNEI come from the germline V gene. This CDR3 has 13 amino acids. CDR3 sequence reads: CASSGSRSDTQYF. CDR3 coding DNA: TGTGCCAGCAGTGGATCGAGATCAGATACGCAGTATTTT.

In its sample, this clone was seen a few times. DNA of the CDR3: TGTGCCAGCAGCGTCTTGGGACAAAACTATGGCTACACCTTC. Protein product: CASSVLGQNYGYTF. The rearrangement joins TRBV9 to TRBJ1-2, with a weak D call TRBD1 (6 bases). Germline V gene data show CDR1 as SGDLS and CDR2 as YYNGEE. The CDR3 sequence is 14 residues long. V was pared by 2 bases and J by 2 bases, with 10 bases between.

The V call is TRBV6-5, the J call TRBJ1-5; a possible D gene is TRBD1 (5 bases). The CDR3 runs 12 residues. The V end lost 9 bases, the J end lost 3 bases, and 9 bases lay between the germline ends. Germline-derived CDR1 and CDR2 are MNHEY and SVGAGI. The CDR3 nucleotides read TGTGCCAGTCGGGGGAACAATCAGCCCCAGCATTTT. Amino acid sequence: CASRGNNQPQHF.

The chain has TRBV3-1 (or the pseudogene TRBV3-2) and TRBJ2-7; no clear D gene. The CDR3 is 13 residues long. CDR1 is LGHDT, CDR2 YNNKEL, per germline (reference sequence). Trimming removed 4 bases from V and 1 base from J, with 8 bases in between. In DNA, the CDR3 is TGTGCCAGCAGCCCGGGCGCTTCCTACGAGCAGTACTTC. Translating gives CASSPGASYEQYF.

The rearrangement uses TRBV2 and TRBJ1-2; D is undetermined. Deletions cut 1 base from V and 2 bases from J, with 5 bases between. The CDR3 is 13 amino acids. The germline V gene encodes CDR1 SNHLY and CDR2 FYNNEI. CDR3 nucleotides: TGTGCCAGCAGTGAAGTAGGGAACTATGGCTACACCTTC. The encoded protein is CASSEVGNYGYTF.

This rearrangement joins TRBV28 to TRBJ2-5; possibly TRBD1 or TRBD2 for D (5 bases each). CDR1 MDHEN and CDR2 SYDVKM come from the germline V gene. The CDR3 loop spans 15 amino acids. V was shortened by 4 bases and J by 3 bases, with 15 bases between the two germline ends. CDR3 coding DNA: TGTGCCAGCAGTTCCCCCGGGACCGAGGAAGAGACCCAGTACTTC. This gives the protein CASSSPGTEEETQYF.

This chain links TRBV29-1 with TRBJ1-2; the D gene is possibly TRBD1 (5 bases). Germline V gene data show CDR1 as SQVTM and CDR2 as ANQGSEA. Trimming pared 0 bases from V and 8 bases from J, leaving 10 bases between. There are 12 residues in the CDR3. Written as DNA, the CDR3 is TGCAGCGTTGAAGACGCAGGGAAAGGCTACACCTTC. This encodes CSVEDAGKGYTF. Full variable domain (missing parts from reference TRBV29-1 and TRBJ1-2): SAVISQKPSRDICQRGTSLTIQCQVDSQVTMMFWYRQQPGQSLTLIATANQGSEATYESGFVIDKFPISRPNLTFSTLTVSNMSPEDSSIYLCSVEDAGKGYTFGSGTRLTVV.

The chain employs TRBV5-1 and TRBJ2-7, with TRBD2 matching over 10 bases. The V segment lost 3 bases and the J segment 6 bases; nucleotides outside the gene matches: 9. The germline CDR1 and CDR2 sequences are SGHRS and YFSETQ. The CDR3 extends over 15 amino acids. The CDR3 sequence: CASSSPGLARLEQYF. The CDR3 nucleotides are TGCGCCAGCAGCTCTCCGGGACTAGCGCGGCTCGAGCAGTACTTC.

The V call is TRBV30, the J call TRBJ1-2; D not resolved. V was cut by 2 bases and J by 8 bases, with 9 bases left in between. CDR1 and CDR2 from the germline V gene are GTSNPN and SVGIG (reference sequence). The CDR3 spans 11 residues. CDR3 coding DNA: TGTGCCTGGAGTTTAAGGTTCGGCTACACCTTC. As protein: CAWSLRFGYTF.

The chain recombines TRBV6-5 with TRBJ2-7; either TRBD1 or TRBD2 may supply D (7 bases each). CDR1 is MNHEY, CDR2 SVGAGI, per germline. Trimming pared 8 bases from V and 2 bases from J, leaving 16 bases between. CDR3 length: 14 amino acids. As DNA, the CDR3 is TGTGCCAGCGCGGTGGGAGGGGGCCCCTACGAGCAGTACTTC. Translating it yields CASAVGGGPYEQYF.

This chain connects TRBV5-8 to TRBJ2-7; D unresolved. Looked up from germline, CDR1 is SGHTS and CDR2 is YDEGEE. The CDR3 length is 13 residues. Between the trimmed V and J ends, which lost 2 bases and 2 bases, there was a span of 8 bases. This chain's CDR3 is CASSLGGTYEQYF. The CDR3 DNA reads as TGTGCCAGCAGCTTAGGCGGAACCTACGAGCAGTACTTC.